Following are 8 T cell receptor beta chains from one sample sequenced in a study of graft-versus-host responses after intestinal transplantation. No cognate antigen is known for these TCRs. Libraries were prepared by immunoSEQ multiplex PCR; TCRdb keeps only in-frame clonotypes and omits some of them. The data hold around 36,000 clones, with over 90% observed a single time. The sample in question was unstimulated CD8+ T cells sorted from spleen or lymph node cells, obtained before transplant. These TCRs come from a human donor who was the organ donor for an intestinal transplant.

The chain has TRBV11-3 and TRBJ2-7; D possibly corresponds to TRBD1 (5 bases). The CDR3 has 15 residues. CDR1 is SGHNT and CDR2 is YENEEA in the germline V gene. V was pared by 5 bases and J by 5 bases, with 19 bases between. CDR3 sequence reads: CASSPGVGQGNEQYF. The CDR3, as DNA: TGTGCCAGCAGCCCAGGCGTGGGCCAGGGCAACGAGCAGTACTTC.

The chain couples TRBV27 to TRBJ2-7; TRBD1 agrees at 9 bases. The germline gives CDR1 MNHEY, CDR2 SMNVEV (reference sequence). Trimming at V came to 3 bases and at J to 2 bases, leaving 5 bases not matched to a gene. This CDR3 has 15 amino acids. The DNA of the CDR3 is TGTGCCAGCAGTTTGGCCGGGACAGGGACCTACGAGCAGTACTTC. It is translated as CASSLAGTGTYEQYF.

The rearrangement links TRBV10-3 to TRBJ1-2, with 9 bases matching TRBD1. The germline CDR1 and CDR2 sequences are ENHRY and SYGVKD. After removal of 3 bases from V and 5 bases from J, the junction contained 10 bases not matched to a gene. The CDR3 totals 16 residues. The CDR3 DNA reads as TGTGCCATCAGTGACGCACAGGGGGCGGTAGGTTATGGCTACACCTTC. The encoded protein is CAISDAQGAVGYGYTF.

This rearrangement joins TRBV5-1 to TRBJ2-3, with D unresolved. Looked up from germline, CDR1 is SGHRS and CDR2 is YFSETQ. V lost 4 bases and J lost 3, with 9 bases in between. This CDR3 comprises 13 residues. This CDR3 reads CASSTFGTDTQYF. CDR3 coding DNA: TGCGCCAGCAGCACCTTTGGGACAGATACGCAGTATTTT.

This clone was found a few times. The chain links TRBV19 to TRBJ1-1; 8 bases are shared with TRBD1. The CDR3 contains 13 residues. The germline CDR1 and CDR2 sequences are LNHDA and SQIVND (reference sequence). After removal of 5 bases from V and 5 bases from J, the junction contained 4 bases not matched to a gene. The CDR3 nucleotides are TGTGCCAGTAGTCTTGGACAGGGTACTGAAGCTTTCTTT. This gives the protein CASSLGQGTEAFF. Together with reference TRBV19 and TRBJ1-1, the CDR3 gives the full variable domain: DGGITQSPKYLFRKEGQNVTLSCEQNLNHDAMYWYRQDPGQGLRLIYYSQIVNDFQKGDIAEGYSVSREKKESFPLTVTSAQKNPTAFYLCASSLGQGTEAFFGQGTRLTVV.

The genes are TRBV2 and TRBJ2-7; 11 nucleotides match TRBD1. Germline V gives CDR1 SNHLY, CDR2 FYNNEI. The CDR3 is 16 amino acids. Trimming cost V 0 bases and J 5 bases; bases outside gene matches: 6. The CDR3 loop is CASSEAWDRGFHEQYF. DNA for the CDR3: TGTGCCAGCAGTGAAGCATGGGACAGGGGGTTCCACGAGCAGTACTTC.

This clone has a single count. The chain links TRBV11-3 to TRBJ2-1, with 7 bases fitting TRBD2. With V trimmed by 1 base and J by 6 bases, 3 bases remained unmatched. This CDR3 is 14 amino acids long. Germline V gene lookup returns CDR1 SGHNT and CDR2 YENEEA. CDR3 sequence (DNA): TGTGCCAGCAGCTTAGGTGGGACTACCAATGAGCAGTTCTTC. It yields the protein CASSLGGTTNEQFF.

The rearrangement joins TRBV7-3 to TRBJ2-1; 7 bases match TRBD1. Germline-derived CDR1 and CDR2 are SGHTA and FQGTGA. The CDR3 spans 14 residues. The junction had 10 bases not matched to a gene; V was cut back by 5 bases and J by 9 bases. For the CDR3, the DNA is TGTGCCAGCAGCCTCCGACAGGGTGGGGGTGAGCAGTTCTTC. Translated, it gives CASSLRQGGGEQFF.